This T cell receptor beta chain was identified in a study of radiotherapy plus CTLA-4 blockade in lung cancer. Looking at the study overall: Disease control was seen in approximately 31% of patients, objective responses in 18%.

The assay was immunoSEQ multiplex PCR, and TCRdb's table has in-frame clones only and misses some. The table lists fewer than 150,000 clones, about 83% of them singletons, with around 4.8% in the top ten. Receiving focal radiation plus CTLA-4 blockade with ipilimumab were patients who had chemo-refractory metastatic non-small-cell lung cancer. The source of this sequence is a human donor with non-small cell lung cancer who had a partial response to radiotherapy plus ipilimumab. The specimen was peripheral blood, collected from a patient treated with radiotherapy plus ipilimumab.

DNA for the CDR3: TGTGCCAGCAGTTTACGGGGGTCCAAAAACATTCAGTACTTC. The encoded protein is CASSLRGSKNIQYF. This chain connects TRBV28 to TRBJ2-4; TRBD2 might be the D (6 bases). The V end lost 2 bases, the J end lost 2 bases, and 7 bases lay between the germline ends. CDR3 length equals 14 residues. Per the germline V gene, CDR1 is MDHEN and CDR2 is SYDVKM.